The clone carrying this T cell receptor beta chain was counted between two and nine times. What it recognizes is unknown. This sample was included in a study of T cell repertoires in cytomegalovirus infection. Via MiXCR, TCRdb re-called the reads, giving one row per CDR3 protein. This table holds approximately 990,000 distinct CDR3 sequences, 31% found once. This clonotype was sampled from a human donor in good health (CMV status not recorded). Some clones in this sample may be carry-over from other donors' samples. The sample consisted of cultured CD8+ T cells from PBMCs, taken from culture after CMV antigen stimulation.

This CDR3 reads CASSLRAGIITGELFF. CDR3 coding DNA: TGTGCCAGCAGCCTCCGCGCAGGGATCATCACCGGGGAGCTGTTTTTT. The chain employs TRBV6-1 and TRBJ2-2; D perhaps matches TRBD1 (5 bases). In germline, CDR1 is MNHNS, CDR2 SASEGT. V shed 6 bases and J shed 4 bases, with 18 bases lying between them. There are 16 residues in the CDR3.